This TCR beta chain was obtained from a study of CD8+CD57+ T cells in acquired aplastic anemia. The CDR3 contains 13 residues. The trim removed 6 bases at V and 5 bases at J, leaving 6 bases unmatched. The germline gives CDR1 DFQATT, CDR2 SNEGSKA (reference sequence). This clonotype was seen ten or more times. Antigen unknown. The study, taken as a whole, reports: Overlap between patients and controls comprised just under 30 CD8+ CDR3 sequences.

Genomic DNA provided the template from which TCR beta VDJ and CDR3 profiles were obtained. TCRdb itself ran the reads through MiXCR, one entry per CDR3 protein. The sample lists some 410,000 distinct CDR3 sequences, roughly 68% seen once, with around 4% in the top ten. The chain is built from TRBV20-1 and TRBJ1-5; TRBD1 matches 8 bases. The source of this sequence is a human donor in good health, serving as a control. The specimen was sorted CD4+, CD8+, or CD8+CD57+ T cells (not recorded which) from PBMCs. The CDR3 DNA reads TGCAGTGCCTGGACAGGGTCTGATCAGCCCCAGCATTTT. The encoded protein is CSAWTGSDQPQHF.